These 16 T cell receptor beta chains came from one sample sequenced in a study of chronic HIV infection and antiretroviral therapy. From the 5' RACE reads, TCRdb called clonotypes with MiXCR, one entry per CDR3 protein. The data contain 40,000 or so distinct CDR3 sequences, about 8.1% of them singletons. The material sequenced was peripheral blood. Every receptor here comes from an adult who had HIV and had not received antiretroviral therapy, or was an uninfected healthy control (not recorded which).

The chain combines TRBV6-5 with TRBJ1-5, with D possibly being TRBD1 (6 bases). CDR1 and CDR2 (germline): MNHEY, SVGAGI. This CDR3 has 14 amino acids. Trimming removed 6 bases from V and 11 bases from J, with 20 bases in between. CDR3 amino acids: CASSSGTSSSAQHF. The CDR3 DNA reads TGTGCCAGCAGCTCCGGGACAAGTTCATCAGCCCAGCATTTT.

This clonotype was seen repeatedly, ten times or more. The CDR3: CASSLQGASGANVLTF. The CDR3 bases are TGTGCCAGCAGCCTACAGGGGGCTAGTGGGGCCAACGTCCTGACTTTC. This chain uses TRBV7-9 with TRBJ2-6; TRBD1 matches at 9 bases. V lost 5 bases, J lost 3 bases, and 5 bases stayed unmatched. CDR3 length: 16 amino acids. Per germline, CDR1 SEHNR and CDR2 FQNEAQ (reference sequence).

This clonotype was detected a few times. The rearrangement links TRBV29-1 to TRBJ2-1; TRBD2 aligns across 7 bases. CDR1 is SQVTM and CDR2 is ANQGSEA in the germline V gene. Trimming took 4 bases from V and 8 from J; bases not matched to a gene: 5. The CDR3 length is 12 residues. CDR3 amino acids: CSVVGGGDEQFF. In nucleotides, the CDR3 is TGCAGCGTTGTCGGTGGGGGGGATGAGCAGTTCTTC.

This clonotype showed up just a few times. The chain combines TRBV7-9 with TRBJ2-7; 9 bases match TRBD1. With V trimmed by 5 bases and J by 5 bases, 7 bases remained unmatched. CDR3 length: 14 residues. Germline assignment: CDR1 SEHNR and CDR2 FQNEAQ (reference sequence). CDR3 in amino acids: CASSLGQGGDEQYF. DNA of the CDR3: TGTGCCAGCAGCCTGGGACAGGGTGGGGACGAGCAGTACTTC.

This clonotype was counted many times. This chain links TRBV20-1 with TRBJ2-7, with 7 bases that match TRBD2. Losses at the gene ends were 3 bases for V and 3 bases for J; bases not matched to a gene: 8. Germline lookup yields CDR1 DFQATT and CDR2 SNEGSKA (reference sequence). The CDR3 has 14 amino acids. CDR3 sequence: CSASPGEGIYEQYF. The CDR3 region has the DNA TGCAGTGCTAGTCCGGGGGAGGGGATCTACGAGCAGTACTTC.

This clonotype was found many times. This chain uses TRBV29-1 with TRBJ2-7, with 8 bases that match TRBD1. V lost 6 bases to trimming and J lost 4 bases; unmatched junction nucleotides: 5. Germline V lookup: CDR1 SQVTM, CDR2 ANQGSEA. The CDR3 length is 12 residues. The CDR3 DNA reads as TGCAGCGTAGAGACAGGGGTTTACGAGCAGTACTTC. Protein: CSVETGVYEQYF.

This clonotype was observed at least ten times. This chain links TRBV28 with TRBJ2-7; TRBD1 might be the D (6 bases). The CDR3 has 13 amino acids. V shed 6 bases and J shed 3 bases, with 12 bases lying between them. Germline V gives CDR1 MDHEN, CDR2 SYDVKM. The CDR3 nucleotides are TGTGCCAGCAGGGGGGACATCTACTACGAGCAGTACTTC. Translating gives CASRGDIYYEQYF. Variable domain in full (rest from reference TRBV28 and TRBJ2-7): DVKVTQSSRYLVKRTGEKVFLECVQDMDHENMFWYRQDPGLGLRLIYFSYDVKMKEKGDIPEGYSVSREKKERFSLILESASTNQTSMYLCASRGDIYYEQYFGPGTRLTVT.

The chain uses TRBV29-1 and TRBJ2-1, with TRBD2 matching 9 bases. The length of the CDR3 is 14 residues. J gave up 9 bases and V 6 bases, and 12 bases lay outside the gene matches. Germline V gene sequence: CDR1 SQVTM, CDR2 ANQGSEA. The CDR3 DNA reads as TGCAGCGTCCAATTGCGCGGGAGGGTCGGTGAGCAGTTCTTC. It translates to CSVQLRGRVGEQFF.

This clonotype was found a few times. The chain is built from TRBV4-3 and TRBJ1-4; D uncertain. The CDR3 length is 17 residues. The germline CDR1 and CDR2 sequences are LGHNA and YSLEER. V gave up 1 base and J gave up 2 bases, with 14 bases separating them. The CDR3 DNA reads as TGCGCCAGCAGCCAAGGTCTAGGACGAGGGACTAATGAAAAACTGTTTTTT. It codes for CASSQGLGRGTNEKLFF.

This clonotype has more than one count but fewer than ten. The rearrangement uses TRBV20-1 and TRBJ2-4; TRBD1 might be the D (5 bases). The CDR3 is made up of 14 amino acids. Germline loops: CDR1 DFQATT, CDR2 SNEGSKA (reference sequence). The V and J ends lost 6 bases and 0 bases respectively, with 12 bases between them. In nucleotides, the CDR3 is TGCAGTGCCAAGGGGTCATTAGCCAAAAACATTCAGTACTTC. It encodes CSAKGSLAKNIQYF.

The genes are TRBV7-9 and TRBJ2-1, with 9 bases lining up with TRBD2. The V gene end was trimmed by 0 bases and the J gene end by 8 bases; junction bases not matched to a gene: 2. Germline CDR1 SEHNR, CDR2 FQNEAQ (reference sequence). The length of the CDR3 is 14 residues. The CDR3 bases are TGTGCCAGCAGCTTAGCTAGCGGGAGAGATGAGCAGTTCTTC. It translates to CASSLASGRDEQFF.

The chain joins TRBV6-2 or TRBV6-3 to TRBJ2-1, with a weak D call TRBD1 (5 bases). Looked up from germline, CDR1 is MNHEY and CDR2 is SVGEGT. CDR3 length: 14 amino acids. The V end was cut by 6 bases, the J end by 3 bases, with 12 bases between. CDR3 protein: CASSHRQGYNEQFF. CDR3 nucleotide sequence: TGTGCCAGCAGCCACCGTCAGGGCTACAATGAGCAGTTCTTC.

The chain carries TRBV5-5 and TRBJ2-7; 9 positions match TRBD1. CDR3 length: 13 residues. With 3 bases clipped from V and 7 bases from J, the junction kept 5 bases outside the gene matches. The V gene's germline CDR1 is SGHKS and CDR2 YYEKEE (reference sequence). CDR3: CASSSTGTGEQYF. The CDR3 nucleotides read TGTGCCAGCAGCTCTACCGGGACAGGGGAGCAGTACTTC.

The rearrangement links TRBV28 to TRBJ1-1; D is undetermined. CDR3 length: 13 amino acids. Deletions cut 8 bases from V and 0 bases from J, with 10 bases between. CDR1 and CDR2 (germline): MDHEN, SYDVKM. The CDR3 DNA follows: TGTGCCAGCTTGGAAGGGTTGAACACTGAAGCTTTCTTT. Amino acids: CASLEGLNTEAFF.

In its sample, this clonotype was seen many times. The rearrangement links TRBV28 to TRBJ2-7; tentative D call: TRBD2 (5 bases). V shed 3 bases and J shed 0 bases, with 9 bases lying between them. Germline CDR1 MDHEN, CDR2 SYDVKM. The CDR3 runs 14 residues. CDR3 sequence reads: CASSFSGSSYEQYF. CDR3 coding DNA: TGTGCCAGCAGTTTTTCGGGAAGCTCCTACGAGCAGTACTTC.

This clonotype has ten or more counts. The chain combines TRBV7-2 with TRBJ2-7; 11 bases agree with TRBD2. Germline V gives CDR1 SGHTA, CDR2 FQGNSA. V shed 6 bases and J 0 bases; nucleotides not matched to a gene: 4. This CDR3 has 15 residues. This CDR3 is CASSSTSGSSYEQYF. CDR3 nucleotide sequence: TGTGCCAGCAGTTCAACTAGCGGGAGCTCCTACGAGCAGTACTTC.